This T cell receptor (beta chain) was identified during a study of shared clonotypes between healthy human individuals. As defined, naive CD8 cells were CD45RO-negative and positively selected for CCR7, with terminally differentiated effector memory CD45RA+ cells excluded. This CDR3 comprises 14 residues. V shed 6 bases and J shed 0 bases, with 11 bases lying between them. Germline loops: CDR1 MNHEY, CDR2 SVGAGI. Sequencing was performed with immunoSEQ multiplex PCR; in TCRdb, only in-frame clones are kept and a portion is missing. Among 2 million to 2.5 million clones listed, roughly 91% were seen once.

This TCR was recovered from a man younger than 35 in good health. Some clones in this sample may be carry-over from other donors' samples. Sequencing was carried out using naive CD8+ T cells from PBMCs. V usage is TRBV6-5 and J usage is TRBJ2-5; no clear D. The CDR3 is CASSPGWDQETQYF. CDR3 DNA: TGTGCCAGCAGCCCCGGCTGGGACCAAGAGACCCAGTACTTC.